This entry concerns a single T cell receptor beta chain. The CDR3 consists of 16 residues. V lost 1 base to trimming and J lost 2 bases; unmatched junction nucleotides: 2. The germline CDR1 and CDR2 sequences are LGHNA and YSLEER. The data were obtained in a study of blood T cell repertoires in COVID-19. Background on the study: Samples taken during acute and convalescent COVID-19 were collected in the United States, Italy and Spain. Nucleic acid was either cDNA or gDNA, and it came from T cells, B-cell-depleted T cells, or PBMCs.

Per the study methods: Nucleated cell counts were estimated from reference gene primer amplification. Measured with immunoSEQ multiplex PCR; TCRdb has only the in-frame clones, and not every one. Clonal size and the V and J genes are those of that table, whereas D and trimming came from the DNA. The sample has 200,000 to 250,000 clones; 70% to 90% are singletons. The sequencing input was peripheral blood. The chain couples TRBV4-3 to TRBJ1-6; 7 nucleotides agree with TRBD1. This clonotype was sampled from a man in his sixties with acute or convalescent COVID-19. DNA for the CDR3: TGCGCCAGCAGCCAAGGCGGGACAGCCTATAATTCACCCCTCCACTTT. This translates into CASSQGGTAYNSPLHF.